The sequence of this T cell receptor beta chain was determined in a study of T cell repertoires in cytomegalovirus infection. Study-wide context: Matching HLA type and CMV infection were both indicated by public TCR beta signatures.

TCRdb re-called the reads through MiXCR, storing one row per CDR3 protein. This repertoire shows roughly 720,000 distinct CDR3 sequences, 35% found once; its top ten account for around 3%. Study-wide results and caveats: Cumulative frequency of public TCR beta families picked out carriers of CMV plus the relevant HLA. Ex vivo responses were dominated by HLA-C-restricted CMV-specific TCR beta clonotypes.

Germline V gene lookup returns CDR1 SGHTA and CDR2 FQGNSA. The CDR3 totals 12 residues. This clonotype was observed many times. Antigen specificity is unknown. The junction does not match germline at one end; this may be a read error. The sample taken for sequencing was PBMCs. The clonotype originates from a human donor in good health (CMV status not recorded). Some clones in this sample may be carry-over from other donors' samples. J is TRBJ2-5 and V is TRBV7-2; 11 bases agree with TRBD2. CDR3 in DNA: TGTGCCAGCAGCCCGGGACTAGCGGTGCCCCAGTTC. Its translation is CASSPGLAVPQF.